These 28 T cell receptor beta chains share one sample of origin, sequenced in a study of blood T cell repertoires in COVID-19. Assay used: immunoSEQ multiplex PCR; TCRdb lists only in-frame clones, some missing. The sample shows about 400,000 clones, approximately 86% of them seen only once. Sample: peripheral blood. Every receptor here comes from a human donor in a cohort sampled during active COVID-19.

The gene calls are TRBV10-1 and TRBJ1-4; D is uncertain. Germline CDR1 reads WNHNN; CDR2 reads SYGVQD (reference sequence). The CDR3 totals 14 residues. Trimming cost V 3 bases and J 0 bases, with 5 bases left between them. The CDR3 sequence is CASSERATNEKLFF. In DNA, the CDR3 is TGCGCCAGCAGTGAACGGGCAACTAATGAAAAACTGTTTTTT.

This sequence joins TRBV5-1 and TRBJ2-1; 7 positions agree with TRBD1. The CDR3 is made up of 15 amino acids. The germline CDR1 and CDR2 sequences are SGHRS and YFSETQ. Losses at the gene ends were 1 base for V and 9 bases for J; bases not matched to a gene: 10. The DNA for the CDR3 is TGCGCCAGCAGCTTGATTCAGGGGGTTGGGAGTGAGCAGTTCTTC. Protein product: CASSLIQGVGSEQFF.

V gene TRBV4-1 combines with J gene TRBJ2-3; 8 bases map to TRBD2. CDR1 and CDR2 (germline): MGHRA, YSYEKL. The CDR3 length is 16 residues. The V gene end was trimmed by 0 bases and the J gene end by 2 bases; junction bases not matched to a gene: 4. The CDR3 is CASSQELAVPTDTQYF. DNA of the CDR3: TGCGCCAGCAGCCAAGAACTAGCGGTGCCCACAGATACGCAGTATTTT.

The V gene is TRBV5-1, the J gene TRBJ2-2, with unresolved D. This CDR3 comprises 16 residues. Per germline, CDR1 SGHRS and CDR2 YFSETQ. With 4 bases removed from V and 0 bases from J, the gap between germline ends came to 13 bases. The CDR3 sequence is CASSRKRPPNTGELFF. The DNA for the CDR3 is TGCGCCAGCAGCCGTAAGAGGCCACCGAACACCGGGGAGCTGTTTTTT.

This clone was picked up a small number of times. The chain couples TRBV24-1 to TRBJ2-7; 7 bases line up with TRBD2. CDR1 and CDR2 from the germline V gene are KGHDR and SFDVKD. The trim removed 7 bases at V and 4 bases at J, leaving 6 bases unmatched. The CDR3 has 13 residues. The CDR3 is CATSGGSKYEQYF. The CDR3 bases are TGTGCCACCAGCGGCGGGAGTAAATACGAGCAGTACTTC.

This chain joins TRBV24-1 and TRBJ1-1; D may be TRBD1 (6 bases). From germline, CDR1 is KGHDR and CDR2 SFDVKD. The V end lost 4 bases, the J end lost 6 bases, and 11 bases lay between the germline ends. The CDR3 runs 13 residues. In DNA form, the CDR3 reads TGTGCCACCAGTGACCCGGACAGACCTGAAGCTTTCTTT. Amino acid sequence: CATSDPDRPEAFF.

This clone is a singleton in its sample. CDR3 sequence reads: CASSLRGVNQPQHF. DNA of the CDR3: TGTGCCAGCAGCTTGCGCGGAGTCAATCAGCCCCAGCATTTT. The chain couples TRBV5-4 to TRBJ1-5; D unresolved. The germline V gene encodes CDR1 SGHNT and CDR2 YYREEE (reference sequence). This CDR3 comprises 14 residues. V was shortened by 1 base and J by 3 bases, with 8 bases between the two germline ends.

The rearrangement uses TRBV6-5 and TRBJ2-1; TRBD1 matches 10 bases. Losses at the gene ends were 6 bases for V and 5 bases for J; bases not matched to a gene: 7. Germline V lookup: CDR1 MNHEY, CDR2 SVGAGI. This CDR3 has 15 amino acids. CDR3 loop: CASRAGQGSNNEQFF. In nucleotides, the CDR3 is TGTGCCAGCAGAGCGGGACAGGGGTCTAACAATGAGCAGTTCTTC.

This clone was seen a few times. The chain couples TRBV6-6 to TRBJ2-2; D possibly corresponds to TRBD1 (6 bases). Germline CDR1 MNHNY, CDR2 SVGAGI (reference sequence). There are 14 residues in the CDR3. V gave up 2 bases and J gave up 4 bases, with 8 bases separating them. CDR3: CASSYGRGTGELFF. The CDR3 DNA sequence: TGTGCCAGCAGTTACGGCAGGGGCACCGGGGAGCTGTTTTTT.

This chain uses TRBV10-3 with TRBJ2-3; 12 bases align to TRBD2. Unmatched junction bases numbered 10, after V lost 9 bases and J lost 0 bases. CDR3 size: 17 residues. Germline CDR1 reads ENHRY; CDR2 reads SYGVKD. The CDR3 loop reads CAIAGTSGQGSTDTQYF. The CDR3 DNA reads TGTGCCATTGCCGGGACTAGCGGGCAGGGGAGCACAGATACGCAGTATTTT.

This clone was detected once. The chain carries TRBV6-5 and TRBJ1-5; D uncertain. The CDR3 length is 13 residues. Trimming cost V 8 bases and J 8 bases, with 16 bases left between them. The germline V gene encodes CDR1 MNHEY and CDR2 SVGAGI. The chain's CDR3 is CASRRHKREPQHF. The CDR3 bases are TGTGCCAGCCGAAGACACAAAAGAGAGCCCCAGCATTTT.

This clone was seen a single time. The V call is TRBV11-2, the J call TRBJ2-3; D is possibly TRBD2 (6 bases). V was pared by 6 bases and J by 0 bases, with 19 bases between. This CDR3 region has 17 residues. Per the germline V gene, CDR1 is SGHAT and CDR2 is FQNNGV. This CDR3 is CASRTTRGGRSTDTQYF. CDR3 coding DNA: TGTGCCAGCAGAACGACGCGGGGCGGACGGAGCACAGATACGCAGTATTTT.

The chain joins TRBV5-6 to TRBJ2-7, with D perhaps TRBD1 (6 bases). V gave up 4 bases and J gave up 0 bases, with 17 bases separating them. Germline lookup yields CDR1 SGHDT and CDR2 YYEEEE. This CDR3 contains 16 residues. The CDR3 DNA reads as TGTGCCAGCAGCGTACCCGGGACAACAAGCTCCTACGAGCAGTACTTC. Its protein is CASSVPGTTSSYEQYF.

The chain carries TRBV5-5 and TRBJ2-7, with D possibly matching TRBD1 (5 bases). The CDR3 is 15 amino acids. Trimming left V 4 bases short and J 2 bases short, with 16 bases between. Germline values: CDR1 SGHKS, CDR2 YYEKEE (reference sequence). CDR3 bases: TGTGCCAGCAGCCCCGACAGCACCACTCCCTACGAGCAGTACTTC. Translating it yields CASSPDSTTPYEQYF.

The chain employs TRBV14 and TRBJ2-2, with D possibly being TRBD2 (5 bases). The CDR3 contains 14 residues. Trimming removed 1 base from V and 13 bases from J, with 16 bases in between. Germline-derived CDR1 and CDR2 are SGHDN and FVKESK. CDR3 bases: TGTGCCAGCAGCCAAGGAACTACCCCCCGGGGGCTGTTTTTT. The encoded protein is CASSQGTTPRGLFF.

This sequence joins TRBV4-1 and TRBJ2-7; maybe TRBD1 (5 bases). CDR3 length: 15 amino acids. The V and J ends lost 3 bases and 2 bases respectively, with 14 bases between them. Per the germline V gene, CDR1 is MGHRA and CDR2 is YSYEKL. CDR3 residues: CASSQADSAAYEQYF. The CDR3 nucleotides are TGCGCCAGCAGCCAGGCTGACAGCGCCGCCTACGAGCAGTACTTC.

This clone was observed a single time. CDR3 sequence reads: CASSRDTPQETQYF. CDR3 nucleotides: TGCGCCAGCAGCCGGGACACCCCCCAAGAGACCCAGTACTTC. The V call is TRBV5-1, the J call TRBJ2-5; weak D call: TRBD1 (6 bases). CDR3 length: 14 amino acids. Germline CDR1 SGHRS, CDR2 YFSETQ. The ends were cut back, 4 bases at V and 1 base at J, with 11 bases in the middle.

The rearrangement joins TRBV24-1 to TRBJ2-3, with 7 bases identical to TRBD2. The CDR3 is 14 residues long. CDR1 KGHDR and CDR2 SFDVKD come from the germline V gene. The V gene end was trimmed by 6 bases and the J gene end by 4 bases; junction bases not matched to a gene: 6. The CDR3 nucleotides are TGTGCCACCAGTAGCGGGGCCGGGGCAGATACGCAGTATTTT. Translation: CATSSGAGADTQYF.

The chain employs TRBV2 and TRBJ2-1, with TRBD2 identical over 7 bases. The germline V gene has CDR1 SNHLY and CDR2 FYNNEI. V lost 2 bases, J lost 10 bases, and 5 bases stayed unmatched. The CDR3 totals 13 residues. The CDR3 region is CASSESRGGEQFF. The CDR3 DNA sequence: TGTGCCAGCAGTGAAAGTCGGGGAGGGGAGCAGTTCTTC.

This chain joins TRBV3-1 (or the pseudogene TRBV3-2) and TRBJ2-3; 8 bases line up with TRBD1. The ends lost 4 bases at V and 0 bases at J; junction bases unmatched: 6. The CDR3 runs to 16 residues. In germline, CDR1 is LGHDT, CDR2 YNNKEL (reference sequence). The CDR3 DNA reads TGTGCCAGCAGCCTAAGCCAGGGGGCGAGCACAGATACGCAGTATTTT. It specifies CASSLSQGASTDTQYF.

The rearrangement links TRBV19 to TRBJ2-1, with TRBD2 identical over 10 bases. The V and J ends lost 7 bases and 3 bases, in that order; junction bases with no gene match: 9. Looked up from germline, CDR1 is LNHDA and CDR2 is SQIVND (reference sequence). CDR3 length: 16 amino acids. Here the CDR3 reads CASKSSGGFDYNEQFF. CDR3 bases: TGTGCCAGTAAGAGTAGCGGGGGGTTCGACTACAATGAGCAGTTCTTC.

This clone has more than one count but fewer than ten. V gene TRBV7-8 combines with J gene TRBJ2-7; D might be TRBD2 (7 bases). Per the germline V gene, CDR1 is SGHVS and CDR2 is FQNEAQ. V was trimmed by 5 bases and J by 0 bases, leaving 17 bases between them. The CDR3 length is 16 residues. CDR3 sequence (DNA): TGTGCCAGCAGCCAAGGTGGCGGGGGCCTCTCCTACGAGCAGTACTTC. It is translated as CASSQGGGGLSYEQYF.

This chain uses TRBV25-1 with TRBJ2-7; D is perhaps TRBD2 (5 bases). This CDR3 has 13 residues. Germline CDR1 is MGHDK and CDR2 is SYGVNS. Trimming pared 4 bases from V and 6 bases from J, leaving 13 bases between. The CDR3 DNA reads TGTGCCAGCAGTGCCCTCCGGAGCGGCGAGCAGTACTTC. Its protein is CASSALRSGEQYF.

J is TRBJ2-3 and V is TRBV3-1 (or the pseudogene TRBV3-2); possible D gene TRBD2, 5 bases. The CDR3 is 13 amino acids. Germline CDR1 is LGHDT and CDR2 is YNNKEL (reference sequence). Trimming left V 1 base short and J 6 bases short, with 8 bases between. The CDR3 DNA reads as TGTGCCAGCAGCCAAGCCCCGGGGGATACGCAGTATTTT. It yields the protein CASSQAPGDTQYF.

This sequence joins TRBV5-1 and TRBJ2-5; D uncertain. Germline V lookup: CDR1 SGHRS, CDR2 YFSETQ. The V gene lost 4 bases and the J gene lost 7 bases, with 17 bases spanning the gap. This CDR3 is 14 amino acids long. The CDR3 DNA follows: TGCGCCAGCAGCCCGGAAGTACAATCGGGGACCCAGTACTTC. This codes for CASSPEVQSGTQYF.

This chain connects TRBV6-5 to TRBJ2-1, with 9 bases aligning to TRBD1. J lost 1 base, V lost 5 bases, and 3 bases had no gene match. CDR3 length equals 15 residues. Germline values: CDR1 MNHEY, CDR2 SVGAGI. As DNA, the CDR3 is TGTGCCAGCAGTAAGGGACAGGGATCCTACAATGAGCAGTTCTTC. This codes for CASSKGQGSYNEQFF.

This clone has a handful of counts. The chain uses TRBV7-3 and TRBJ2-1; 13 bases align to TRBD2. Germline-derived CDR1 and CDR2 are SGHTA and FQGTGA. Trimming cost V 5 bases and J 6 bases; bases outside gene matches: 4. This CDR3 is 15 amino acids long. CDR3 amino acids: CASSPTSGGPNEQFF. CDR3 in DNA: TGTGCCAGCAGCCCGACTAGCGGGGGGCCCAATGAGCAGTTCTTC.

This rearrangement joins TRBV11-3 to TRBJ2-1, with TRBD2 matching over 10 bases. Germline CDR1 is SGHNT and CDR2 is YENEEA. After removal of 5 bases from V and 5 bases from J, the junction contained 6 bases not matched to a gene. The CDR3 is made up of 15 amino acids. CDR3 loop: CASSLGTSGDNEQFF. The CDR3 coding sequence is TGTGCCAGCAGCCTGGGAACTAGCGGGGACAATGAGCAGTTCTTC.